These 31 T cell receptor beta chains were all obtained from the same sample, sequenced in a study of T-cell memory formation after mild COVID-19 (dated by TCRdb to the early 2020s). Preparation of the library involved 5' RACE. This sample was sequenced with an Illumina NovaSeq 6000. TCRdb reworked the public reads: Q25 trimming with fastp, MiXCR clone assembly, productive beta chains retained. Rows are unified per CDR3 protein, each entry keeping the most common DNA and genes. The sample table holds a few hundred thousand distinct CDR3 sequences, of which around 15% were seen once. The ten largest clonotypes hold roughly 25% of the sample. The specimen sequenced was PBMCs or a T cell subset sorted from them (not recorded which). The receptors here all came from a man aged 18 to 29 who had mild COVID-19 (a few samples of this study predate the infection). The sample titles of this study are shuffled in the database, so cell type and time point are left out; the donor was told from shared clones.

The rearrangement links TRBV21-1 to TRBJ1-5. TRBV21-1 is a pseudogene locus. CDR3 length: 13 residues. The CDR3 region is CASSEMGGKPQHF. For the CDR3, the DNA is TGTGCCAGCAGCGAGATGGGTGGCAAGCCCCAGCATTTT.

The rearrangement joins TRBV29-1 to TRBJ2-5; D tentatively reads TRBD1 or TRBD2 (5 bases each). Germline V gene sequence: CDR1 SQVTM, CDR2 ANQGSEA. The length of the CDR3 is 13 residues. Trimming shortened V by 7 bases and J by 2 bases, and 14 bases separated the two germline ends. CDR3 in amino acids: CSGAGTDQETQYF. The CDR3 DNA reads TGCAGCGGTGCCGGGACCGATCAAGAGACCCAGTACTTC. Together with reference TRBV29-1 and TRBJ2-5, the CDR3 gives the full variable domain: SAVISQKPSRDICQRGTSLTIQCQVDSQVTMMFWYRQQPGQSLTLIATANQGSEATYESGFVIDKFPISRPNLTFSTLTVSNMSPEDSSIYLCSGAGTDQETQYFGPGTRLLVL.

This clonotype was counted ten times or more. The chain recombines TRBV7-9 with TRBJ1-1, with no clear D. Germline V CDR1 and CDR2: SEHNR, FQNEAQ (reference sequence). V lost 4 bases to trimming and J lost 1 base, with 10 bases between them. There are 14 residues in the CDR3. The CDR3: CASSSPGRNTEAFF. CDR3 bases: TGTGCCAGCAGCTCCCCGGGGAGGAACACTGAAGCTTTCTTT.

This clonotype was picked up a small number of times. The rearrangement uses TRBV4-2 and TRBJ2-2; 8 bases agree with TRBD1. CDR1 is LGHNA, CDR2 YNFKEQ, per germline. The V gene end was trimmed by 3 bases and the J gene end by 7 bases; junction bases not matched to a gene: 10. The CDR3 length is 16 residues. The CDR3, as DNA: TGTGCCAGCAGCCAGGGGGACAGGCTAAGGGGCGGGGAGCTGTTTTTT. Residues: CASSQGDRLRGGELFF.

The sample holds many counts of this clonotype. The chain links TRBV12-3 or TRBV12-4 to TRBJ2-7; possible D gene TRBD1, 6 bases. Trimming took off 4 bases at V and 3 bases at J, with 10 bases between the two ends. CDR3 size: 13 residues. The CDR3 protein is CASSWEGGYEQYF. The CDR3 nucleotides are TGTGCCAGCAGTTGGGAAGGGGGCTACGAGCAGTACTTC.

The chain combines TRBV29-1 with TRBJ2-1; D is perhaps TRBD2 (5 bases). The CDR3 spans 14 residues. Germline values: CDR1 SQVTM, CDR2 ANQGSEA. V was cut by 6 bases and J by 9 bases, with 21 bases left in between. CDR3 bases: TGCAGCGTGCCCCTCGGGGTAGGGAGTGGTGAGCAGTTCTTC. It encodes CSVPLGVGSGEQFF.

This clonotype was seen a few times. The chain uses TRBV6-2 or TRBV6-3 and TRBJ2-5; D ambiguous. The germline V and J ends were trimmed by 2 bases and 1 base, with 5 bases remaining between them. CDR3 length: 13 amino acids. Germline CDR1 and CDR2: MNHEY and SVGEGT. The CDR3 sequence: CASSYTTQETQYF. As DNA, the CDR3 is TGTGCCAGCAGTTACACAACCCAAGAGACCCAGTACTTC.

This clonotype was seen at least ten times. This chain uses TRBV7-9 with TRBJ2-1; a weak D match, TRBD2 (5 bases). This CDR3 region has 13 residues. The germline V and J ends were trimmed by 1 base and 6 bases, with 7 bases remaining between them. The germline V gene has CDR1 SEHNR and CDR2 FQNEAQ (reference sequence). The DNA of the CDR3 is TGTGCCAGCAGCTTAGGGAGGCGCAATGAGCAGTTCTTC. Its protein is CASSLGRRNEQFF.

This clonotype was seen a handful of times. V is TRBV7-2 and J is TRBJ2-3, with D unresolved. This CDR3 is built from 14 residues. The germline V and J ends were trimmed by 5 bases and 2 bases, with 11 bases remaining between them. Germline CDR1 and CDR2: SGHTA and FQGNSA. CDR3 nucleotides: TGTGCCAGCAGCCGCAGAGGAGACACAGATACGCAGTATTTT. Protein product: CASSRRGDTDTQYF.

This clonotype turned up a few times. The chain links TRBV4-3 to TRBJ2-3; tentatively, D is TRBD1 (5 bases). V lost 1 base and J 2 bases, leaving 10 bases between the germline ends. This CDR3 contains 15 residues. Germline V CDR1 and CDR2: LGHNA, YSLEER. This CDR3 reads CASSQAPRATDTQYF. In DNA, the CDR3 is TGCGCCAGCAGCCAAGCCCCCAGGGCCACAGATACGCAGTATTTT.

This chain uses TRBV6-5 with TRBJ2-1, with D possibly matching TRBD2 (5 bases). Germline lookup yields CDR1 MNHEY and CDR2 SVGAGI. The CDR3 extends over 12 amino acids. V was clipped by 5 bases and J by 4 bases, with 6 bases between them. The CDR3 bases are TGTGCCAGCAGTCGGGAATACAATGAGCAGTTCTTC. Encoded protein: CASSREYNEQFF.

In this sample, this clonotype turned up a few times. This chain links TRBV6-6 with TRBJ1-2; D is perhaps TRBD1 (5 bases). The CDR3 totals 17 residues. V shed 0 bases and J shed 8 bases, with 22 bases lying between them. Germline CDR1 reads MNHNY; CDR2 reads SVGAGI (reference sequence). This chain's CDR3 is CASSYSMPGQGRKGYTF. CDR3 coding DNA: TGTGCCAGCAGTTACTCGATGCCAGGGCAGGGTCGAAAGGGCTACACCTTC.

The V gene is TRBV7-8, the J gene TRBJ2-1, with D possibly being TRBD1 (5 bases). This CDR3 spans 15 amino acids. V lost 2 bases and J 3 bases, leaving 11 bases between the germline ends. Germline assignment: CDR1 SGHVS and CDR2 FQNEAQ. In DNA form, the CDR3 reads TGTGCCAGCAGCTTACTGGCAGGGCTCTACAATGAGCAGTTCTTC. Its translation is CASSLLAGLYNEQFF. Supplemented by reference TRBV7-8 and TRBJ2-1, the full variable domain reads GAGVSQSPRYKVAKRGQDVALRCDPISGHVSLFWYQQALGQGPEFLTYFQNEAQLDKSGLPSDRFFAERPEGSVSTLKIQRTQQEDSAVYLCASSLLAGLYNEQFFGPGTRLTVL.

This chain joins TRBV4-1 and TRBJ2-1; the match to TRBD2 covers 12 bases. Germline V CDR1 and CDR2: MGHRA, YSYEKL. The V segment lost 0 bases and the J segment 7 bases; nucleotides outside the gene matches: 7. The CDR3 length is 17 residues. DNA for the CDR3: TGCGCCAGCAGCCAAGATCATAGGACTAGCGGGGATAATGAGCAGTTCTTC. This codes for CASSQDHRTSGDNEQFF.

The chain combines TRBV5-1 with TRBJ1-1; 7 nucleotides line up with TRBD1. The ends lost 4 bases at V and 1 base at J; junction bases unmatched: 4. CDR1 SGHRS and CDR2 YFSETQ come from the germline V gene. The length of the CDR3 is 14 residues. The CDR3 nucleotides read TGCGCCAGCAGCATAGGGACAGCGAACACTGAAGCTTTCTTT. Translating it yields CASSIGTANTEAFF.

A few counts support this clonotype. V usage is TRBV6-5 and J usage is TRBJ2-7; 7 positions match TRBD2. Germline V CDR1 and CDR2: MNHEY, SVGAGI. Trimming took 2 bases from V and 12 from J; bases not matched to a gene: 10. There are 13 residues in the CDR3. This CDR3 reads CASSYSGTGGLYV. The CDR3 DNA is TGTGCCAGCAGTTACAGCGGGACTGGGGGATTGTACGTC.

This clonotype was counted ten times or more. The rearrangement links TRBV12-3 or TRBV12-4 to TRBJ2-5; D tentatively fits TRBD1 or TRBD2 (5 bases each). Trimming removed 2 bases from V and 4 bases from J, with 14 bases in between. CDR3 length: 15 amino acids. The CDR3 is CASSLFGPGTETQYF. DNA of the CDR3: TGTGCCAGCAGTTTATTTGGTCCAGGGACAGAGACCCAGTACTTC.

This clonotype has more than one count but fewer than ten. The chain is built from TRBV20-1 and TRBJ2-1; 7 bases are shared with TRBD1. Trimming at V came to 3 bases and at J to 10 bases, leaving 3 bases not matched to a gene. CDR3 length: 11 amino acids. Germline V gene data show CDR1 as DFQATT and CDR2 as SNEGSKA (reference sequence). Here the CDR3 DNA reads TGCAGTGCTAGTCGAGGGGGCGAGCAGTTCTTC. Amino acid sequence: CSASRGGEQFF.

CDR3 DNA: TGTGCCATAAACCCTTCACCCGGGACAGGGGAAACCCAGTACTTC. The encoded protein is CAINPSPGTGETQYF. The chain joins TRBV10-3 to TRBJ2-5, with 10 positions matching TRBD1. With V trimmed by 9 bases and J by 8 bases, 15 bases remained unmatched. The CDR3 is 15 amino acids. CDR1 is ENHRY, CDR2 SYGVKD, per germline.

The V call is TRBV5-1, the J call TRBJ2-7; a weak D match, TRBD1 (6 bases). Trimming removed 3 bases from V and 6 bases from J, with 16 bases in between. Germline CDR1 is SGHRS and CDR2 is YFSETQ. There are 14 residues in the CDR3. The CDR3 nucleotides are TGCGCCAGCAGCTCGTACAGGGCTCCCTGCGAGCAGTACGTC. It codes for CASSSYRAPCEQYV.

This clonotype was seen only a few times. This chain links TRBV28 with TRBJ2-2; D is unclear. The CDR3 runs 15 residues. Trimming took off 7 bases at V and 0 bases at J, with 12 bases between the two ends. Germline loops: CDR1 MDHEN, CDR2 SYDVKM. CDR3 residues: CASIRAHTNTGELFF. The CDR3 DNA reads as TGTGCCAGCATACGAGCGCACACGAACACCGGGGAGCTGTTTTTT. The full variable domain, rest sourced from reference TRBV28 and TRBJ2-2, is DVKVTQSSRYLVKRTGEKVFLECVQDMDHENMFWYRQDPGLGLRLIYFSYDVKMKEKGDIPEGYSVSREKKERFSLILESASTNQTSMYLCASIRAHTNTGELFFGEGSRLTVL.

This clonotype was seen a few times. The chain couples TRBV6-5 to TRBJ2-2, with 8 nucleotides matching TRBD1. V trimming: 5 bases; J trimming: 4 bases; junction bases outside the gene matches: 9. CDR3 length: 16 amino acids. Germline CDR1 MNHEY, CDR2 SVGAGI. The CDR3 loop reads CASSEEDRVRTGELFF. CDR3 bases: TGTGCCAGCAGTGAAGAGGACAGGGTTCGCACCGGGGAGCTGTTTTTT.

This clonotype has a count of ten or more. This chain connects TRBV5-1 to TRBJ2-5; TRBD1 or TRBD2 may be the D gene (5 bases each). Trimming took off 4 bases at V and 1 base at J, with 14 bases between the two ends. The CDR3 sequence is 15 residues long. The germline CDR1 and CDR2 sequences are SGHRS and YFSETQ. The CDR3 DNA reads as TGCGCCAGCAGCCTGACCGGGGCCATCCAAGAGACCCAGTACTTC. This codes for CASSLTGAIQETQYF. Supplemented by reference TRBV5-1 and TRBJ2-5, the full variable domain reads KAGVTQTPRYLIKTRGQQVTLSCSPISGHRSVSWYQQTPGQGLQFLFEYFSETQRNKGNFPGRFSGRQFSNSRSEMNVSTLELGDSALYLCASSLTGAIQETQYFGPGTRLLVL.

As DNA, the CDR3 is TGTGCCAGCAGTTTCGACAGGGGGCGGACCGGGGAGCTGTTTTTT. Protein product: CASSFDRGRTGELFF. The chain carries TRBV27 and TRBJ2-2, with TRBD1 matching over 10 bases. The CDR3 is made up of 15 amino acids. V lost 3 bases to trimming and J lost 5 bases; unmatched junction nucleotides: 3. Germline V lookup: CDR1 MNHEY, CDR2 SMNVEV (reference sequence).

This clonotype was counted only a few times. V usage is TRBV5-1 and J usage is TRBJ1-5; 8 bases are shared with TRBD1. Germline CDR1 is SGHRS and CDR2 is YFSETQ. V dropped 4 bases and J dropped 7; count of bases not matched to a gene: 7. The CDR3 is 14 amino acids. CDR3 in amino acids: CASSPGQGQQPQHF. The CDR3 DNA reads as TGCGCCAGCAGCCCAGGACAGGGCCAGCAGCCCCAGCATTTT.

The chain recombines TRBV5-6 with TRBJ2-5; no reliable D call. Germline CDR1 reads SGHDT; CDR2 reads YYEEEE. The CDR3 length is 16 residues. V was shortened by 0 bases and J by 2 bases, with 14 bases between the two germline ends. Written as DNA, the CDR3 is TGTGCCAGCAGCTTGGCCAACGGACGGATGCAAGAGACCCAGTACTTC. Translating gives CASSLANGRMQETQYF.

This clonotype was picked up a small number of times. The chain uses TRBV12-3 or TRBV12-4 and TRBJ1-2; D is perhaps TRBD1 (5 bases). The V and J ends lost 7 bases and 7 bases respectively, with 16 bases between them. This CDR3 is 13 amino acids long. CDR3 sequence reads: CASTQGQWGGYTF. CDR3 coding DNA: TGTGCCAGCACCCAGGGTCAGTGGGGTGGCTACACCTTC.

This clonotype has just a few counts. DNA of the CDR3: TGTGCCAGCAGCCAAGACTGGGAGGGAGGAACAGCGGAAAAACTGTTTTTT. Its protein is CASSQDWEGGTAEKLFF. The chain employs TRBV3-1 and TRBJ1-4; D not certain. The germline V and J ends were trimmed by 0 bases and 8 bases, with 19 bases remaining between them. This CDR3 region has 17 residues. Germline V CDR1 and CDR2: LGHDT, YNNKEL (reference sequence).

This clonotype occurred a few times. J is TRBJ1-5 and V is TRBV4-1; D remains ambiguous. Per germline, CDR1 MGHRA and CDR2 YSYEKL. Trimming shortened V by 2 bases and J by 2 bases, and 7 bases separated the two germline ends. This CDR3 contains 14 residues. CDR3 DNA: TGCGCCAGCAGCCAAAGCGGAGGCAATCAGCCCCAGCATTTT. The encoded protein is CASSQSGGNQPQHF.

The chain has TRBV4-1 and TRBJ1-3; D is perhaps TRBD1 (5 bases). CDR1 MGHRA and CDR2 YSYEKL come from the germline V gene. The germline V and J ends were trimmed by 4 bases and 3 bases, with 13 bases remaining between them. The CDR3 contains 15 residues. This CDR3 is CASSRYRDYGNTIYF. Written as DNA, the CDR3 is TGCGCCAGCAGCCGCTACCGGGACTATGGAAACACCATATATTTT.

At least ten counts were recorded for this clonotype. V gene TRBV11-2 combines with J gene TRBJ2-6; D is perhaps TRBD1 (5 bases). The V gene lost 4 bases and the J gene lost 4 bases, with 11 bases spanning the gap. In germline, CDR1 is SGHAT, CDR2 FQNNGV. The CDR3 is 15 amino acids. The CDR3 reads CASSSQGSGANVLTF. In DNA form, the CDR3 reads TGTGCCAGCAGCTCCCAGGGTAGCGGGGCCAACGTCCTGACTTTC.